Sequencing of this TCR beta chain was carried out in a study of cytomegalovirus exposure and HLA in healthy donors (dated by TCRdb to about 2017). For the wider study: According to an earlier analysis of around 600 of the donors, about 190 million T cells yielded 90 million to 130 million unique TCR beta sequences and about 280 Gb of sequence data. On average, roughly 250,000 unique TCR beta nucleotide sequences were sequenced per donor among 398 genotyped donors of the cohort, with 15% to 20% of those sequences being non-productive. A later analysis re-examined previously published TCR beta repertoires from hundreds of donors and added high-resolution HLA genotyping to investigate patterns of TCR occurrence. The genetic ancestry cluster associated with self-reported Caucasian donors included about 84% of the 300 to 400 genotyped donors. Rather than drawing on any new phenotypic data, the later analysis identified candidate immune exposures from TCR beta sequences and the way those sequences occurred across donors. Typing coverage varied by locus: roughly 620-640 donors for A, B, C, DRB1 and DQB1; approximately 560 for DQA1; around 570 for DPA1; fewer than 480 for DPB1. HLA typing covered class I and class II loci at four-digit resolution. In addition to the first cohort of 650 to 800 subjects, a separate validation cohort of 120 different subjects was used. The study used immunosequencing to profile the T cell repertoires of several hundred subjects and linked those repertoires to cytomegalovirus serostatus. To predict cytomegalovirus infection status, the study combined high-throughput TCR immunosequencing, statistical association of individual TCRs with disease status, and machine learning. Donor age, sex, ethnicity and CMV serostatus were collected together with the repertoire data. Every repertoire in the discovery cohort had been generated on one and the same sequencing platform. Because of strong linkage in the cohort, roughly five DR-DQ haplotypes were treated as single units for association and clustering. The study aimed to test whether cataloging public T cell receptors could reveal signatures of past pathogen exposure. In a later genetic analysis, genome-wide SNP genotypes for about 65% of the roughly 700 donors were used, and that subset was treated as a discovery cohort. Roughly 300 gigabases of sequencing data and tens of millions of unique TCR sequences were included in an early release covering 550 to 650 HLA-typed donors. An earlier analysis of approximately 640 of the donors applied high-throughput TCR beta sequencing to assess whether each TCR beta V gene segment acted as functional or pseudogenic. What the work shows at the level of the full study, not this receptor alone: In an earlier analysis of fewer than 700 of the donors, most TCR beta V segments appeared in productive rearrangements about 87% or about 30% of the time, broadly matching IMGT annotations. According to a later analysis, parvovirus B19, influenza, CMV and Epstein-Barr virus appeared linked to several top co-occurrence clusters. The cohort was sequenced for TCR beta chains only, and without alpha or paired-chain data the features that could be detected were limited. According to a later genetic analysis, donors in an Asian-associated ancestry cluster had fewer N-insertions in productive TCRs than the roughly 670-donor mean. In a later analysis, most CMV-associated TCR beta chains were found to appear HLA-restricted, with HLA associations seemingly driven largely by CMV exposure. The authors suggested that the approach could potentially be generalized to other disease states and immunological phenotypes. A total of some 180 TCR beta chains were listed by the study as associated with cytomegalovirus. CMV serostatus was the only immune exposure information available for the cohort. In both the original and validation cohorts, the classifier was reported to diagnose cytomegalovirus status with high specificity and sensitivity. Because some donors lacked HLA typing at each locus, the association tests relied only on the typed subset. A cluster of highly shared sequence variants was judged likely to represent a technical artifact of the sequencing pipeline. Correlated functional status among segregating V segments might be attributable to linkage disequilibrium, but an unknown experimental factor could not be ruled out. An association between a missense DCLRE1C variant and V-gene and J-gene trimming of TCR beta chains was found in a later genetic analysis and replicated in an independent cohort. Sequencing depth was assumed to be roughly uniform across donors in the presence/absence analyses, though that assumption may not hold. Most TCR sequences were seen in very few donors, while some public TCRs were found in many individuals. At a false discovery rate of 0.05, a later analysis linked about 17,000 TCR beta sequences to specific HLA alleles. Because counts were too low, about 18 rarely observed V segments, including chromosome 9 orphons, were excluded from the earlier analysis of several hundred of the donors. According to a later analysis, TCR association rates differed among HLA loci, with DRB1 alleles showing the most associated TCRs and HLA-C alleles showing the fewest. A few of the identified cytomegalovirus-associated TCR beta chains were confirmed in vitro to be specific for cytomegalovirus antigens. When HLA alleles, especially DR and DQ, strongly co-occurred, TCR associations were difficult to assign to individual alleles. Because the 87-base-pair reads could not distinguish some IMGT-functional V segments, including TRBV6-2 and TRBV6-3, those segments were excluded. A further reported finding was that TCR beta sequences accurately predicted the HLA-A and HLA-B alleles for most subjects in the first cohort. In a later analysis, HLA-associated TCR beta chains were found to be more clonally expanded and to have lower generation probabilities than equally common non-associated chains.

V is shortened by 3 bases, J by 6 bases, and the region joining them spans 15 bases. The CDR3, cysteine through phenylalanine, is 15 amino acids long. Just the 45-base CDR3 DNA is kept, in frame starting at base 1. CDR1 and CDR2 are drawn from the germline V gene: SGHAT, FQNNGV. Preparation of the library involved the immunoSEQ multiplex PCR assay. The multiplex PCR relied on a mix of 60 forward primers for TCR Vbeta segments and 13 reverse primers for TCR Jbeta segments. Amplification of the CDR3 region of rearranged TCR beta genes was performed with a multiplex PCR assay on genomic DNA. The Illumina HiSeq System was used to sequence the amplified TCR beta libraries as 87-base-pair reads. On the study's bioinformatics: Across the 500 to 700 repertoires, a later analysis counted 80 million or so unique TCR beta chains, 8.5 million to 12 million of which were shared by at least two donors. A nearest-neighbor algorithm error-corrected the raw reads and collapsed the reads into unique sequences, merging closely related sequences to remove PCR and sequencing errors. Alignment of CDR3 sequences to IMGT reference sequences was used to assign V, D and J gene segments. For a sequence to be retained, a match of at least six nucleotides to both a V gene segment and a J gene segment was required. Rearrangements were classified as productive when the CDR3 lacked stop codons and remained in frame with V and J, and all other rearrangements were classified as non-productive. CDR3 was defined according to IMGT convention as the region running from the second conserved V-encoded cysteine to the conserved J-encoded phenylalanine. The earlier analysis of approximately 500 of the donors excluded sequences that lacked an unambiguous match to a single V gene segment. In an earlier analysis of approximately 500 of the donors, a V segment was called functional when productive rearrangements were above 56.7%, and segregating when the standard deviation between donors exceeded 5%. A statistical classification framework was built to diagnose cytomegalovirus status from the catalog of TCR beta chain sequences. In a later analysis, V and J genes were assigned by comparing TCR nucleotide sequences against IMGT/GENE-DB human TR gene sequences. The TCRdist pipeline was used in a later analysis to assign CDR3 sequences and most-parsimonious VDJ recombination scenarios. In a later analysis, every TCR beta chain was defined by the combination of its CDR3 amino acid sequence and its V-gene family, and reads without a unique V-gene family were dropped. To address suspected cross-contamination and a sequencing artifact, a later analysis removed several hundred highly shared, low-generation-probability nucleotide sequences. In a later analysis, a clonal expansion index was calculated for each public chain from normalized within-repertoire ranks of inferred template counts. A later analysis computed generation probabilities with a VDJ recombination model fitted to out-of-frame rearrangements, and checked the results against IGoR. In a later analysis, hypergeometric tests were used to score TCR-TCR, TCR-HLA and TCR-CMV co-occurrence, with a repertoire-size bias correction applied to TCR pairs. In a later analysis, false discovery rates were estimated by permuting HLA or CMV assignments 20 times. In a later analysis, co-occurring TCRs were grouped using DBSCAN, with TCRdist sequence similarity added in when clustering inside HLA-allele-positive subsets. For co-occurrence clustering, repertoires with fewer than 30,000 or more than 120,000 public chains were excluded, along with roughly 5 repertoires with anomalous nucleotide sharing. TCRdb carries this immuneACCESS record with in-frame sequences only. Its versions omit some clonotypes, under half of them owing to an unresolved V gene in the studies checked, with the rest unexplained. V, J and clone size are those of that table, while D and trimming were read from the DNA. The sample profile shows some 100,000 clones; around 76% of them were found once. Around 3.8% of the sample rests with the top ten.

The cohort comprised 670 or so healthy bone marrow donors. At the time of sampling, every cohort member was nominally healthy, though immune exposures that went unrecorded were likely present. The donor tested CMV seropositive, placing the donor among the 289 seropositive members of the cohort. A peripheral blood sample was collected from each donor, and TCR beta sequencing was performed on peripheral blood mononuclear cells. Genomic DNA extraction from the blood cell samples was performed with the Qiagen DNeasy Blood Extraction Kit. As concerns this clone: It has no known antigen specificity. One base away there is no much larger clone; base qualities are not given.

The material sequenced was PBMCs. The sequence came from a woman in her forties or fifties in good health and CMV-seropositive. This receptor chain uses TRBV11-2 and TRBJ2-1; TRBD2 is a weak D gene call, 5 bases matching. The DNA sequence is given as TGTGCCAGCAGCTTTTCACCACCGGACTTCAATGAGCAGTTCTTC. This codes for CASSFSPPDFNEQFF.